Each of the 3 T cell receptor beta chains below was sequenced from the same sample in a study of T cells after yellow fever vaccination. A single record per CDR3 protein comes from TCRdb applying MiXCR to the 5' RACE reads. The sample shows some 320,000 distinct CDR3 sequences, 8.5% to 10% of them seen only once. This specimen consisted of CD4+ T cells sorted from PBMCs, obtained 5 days after the yellow fever booster vaccination. Receptors originate from a man in his late teens or twenties who received the YFV17D yellow fever vaccine.

This clonotype was observed a few times. This chain uses TRBV4-1 with TRBJ2-3; TRBD2 matches 14 bases. CDR3 length: 17 amino acids. V was pared by 4 bases and J by 4 bases, with 7 bases of the junction left unmatched. Germline loops: CDR1 MGHRA, CDR2 YSYEKL. The CDR3 loop reads CASSPSSTSGGADTQYF. CDR3 DNA: TGCGCCAGCAGCCCCAGTTCGACTAGCGGGGGGGCAGATACGCAGTATTTT.

The rearrangement joins TRBV18 to TRBJ1-1; tentative D call: TRBD1 (5 bases). CDR3 length: 15 amino acids. V was clipped by 4 bases and J by 3 bases, with 15 bases between them. Germline CDR1 and CDR2: KGHSH and LQKENI. CDR3 nucleotides: TGTGCCAGCTCACTGCAGGGTAGGGAGTACACTGAAGCTTTCTTT. Translating it yields CASSLQGREYTEAFF.

This clonotype occurred a few times. Written as DNA, the CDR3 is TGTGCCAGCAGCTTACAAGGGGCCGGAAACATTCAGTACTTC. It translates to CASSLQGAGNIQYF. The chain carries TRBV7-2 and TRBJ2-4; tentative D call: TRBD1 (5 bases). V lost 2 bases and J 6 bases, leaving 11 bases between the germline ends. Germline CDR1 SGHTA, CDR2 FQGNSA. The CDR3 is 14 residues long.